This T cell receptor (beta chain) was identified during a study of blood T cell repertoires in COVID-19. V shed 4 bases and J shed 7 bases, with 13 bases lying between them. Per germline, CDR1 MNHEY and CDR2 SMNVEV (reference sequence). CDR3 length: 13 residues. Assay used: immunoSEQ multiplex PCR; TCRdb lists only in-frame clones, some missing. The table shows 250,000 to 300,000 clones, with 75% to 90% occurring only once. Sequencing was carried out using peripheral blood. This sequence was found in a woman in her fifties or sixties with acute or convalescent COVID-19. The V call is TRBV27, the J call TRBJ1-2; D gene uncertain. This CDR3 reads CASSSTDEGGYTF. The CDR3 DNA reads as TGTGCCAGCAGTTCCACCGACGAGGGTGGCTACACCTTC.